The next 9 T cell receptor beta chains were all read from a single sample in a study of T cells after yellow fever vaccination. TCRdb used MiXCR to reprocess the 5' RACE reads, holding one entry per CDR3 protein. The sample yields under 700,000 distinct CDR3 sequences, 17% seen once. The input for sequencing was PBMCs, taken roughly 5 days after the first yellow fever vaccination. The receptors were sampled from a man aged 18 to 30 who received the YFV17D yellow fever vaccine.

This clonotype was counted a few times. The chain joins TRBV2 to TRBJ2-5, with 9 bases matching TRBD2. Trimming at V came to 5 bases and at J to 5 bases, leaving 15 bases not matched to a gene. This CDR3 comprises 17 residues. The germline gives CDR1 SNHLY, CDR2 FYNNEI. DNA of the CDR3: TGTGCCAGCAGTAATTTGCTAGCGGGGTCCGCCGGGGAGACCCAGTACTTC. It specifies CASSNLLAGSAGETQYF.

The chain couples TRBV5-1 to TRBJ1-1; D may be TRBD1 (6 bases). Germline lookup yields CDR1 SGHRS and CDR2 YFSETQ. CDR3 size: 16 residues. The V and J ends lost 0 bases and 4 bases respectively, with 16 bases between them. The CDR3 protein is CASSLVPGDPGTEAFF. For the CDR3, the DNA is TGCGCCAGCAGCTTGGTGCCAGGGGATCCGGGCACTGAAGCTTTCTTT.

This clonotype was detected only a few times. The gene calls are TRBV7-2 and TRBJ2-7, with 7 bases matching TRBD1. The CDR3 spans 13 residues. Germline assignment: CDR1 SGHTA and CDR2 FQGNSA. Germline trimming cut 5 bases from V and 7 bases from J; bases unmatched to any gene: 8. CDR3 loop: CASSPGRGREQYV. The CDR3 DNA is TGTGCCAGCAGCCCGGGAAGGGGGCGGGAGCAGTACGTC.

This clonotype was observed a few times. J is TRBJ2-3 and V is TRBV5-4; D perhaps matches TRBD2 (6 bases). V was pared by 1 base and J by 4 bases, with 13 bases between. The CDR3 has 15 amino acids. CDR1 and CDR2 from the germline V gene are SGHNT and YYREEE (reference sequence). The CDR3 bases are TGTGCCAGCAGCTTGCCGGCCGCTAGCGCAGATACGCAGTATTTT. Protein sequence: CASSLPAASADTQYF.

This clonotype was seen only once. CDR3: CSAREKEGAGANVLTF. The DNA of the CDR3 is TGCAGTGCTAGAGAGAAAGAGGGGGCTGGGGCCAACGTCCTGACTTTC. V usage is TRBV20-1 and J usage is TRBJ2-6, with a possible D match to TRBD1 (6 bases). The germline CDR1 and CDR2 sequences are DFQATT and SNEGSKA (reference sequence). Trimming took 0 bases from V and 2 from J, leaving 11 bases between them. The CDR3 is made up of 16 amino acids.

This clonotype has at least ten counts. For the CDR3, the DNA is TGTGCCAGCAGTTTTTTTTTAATCCCATGGCGGGACACTGAAGCTTTCTTT. It specifies CASSFFLIPWRDTEAFF. V gene TRBV12-3 or TRBV12-4 combines with J gene TRBJ1-1; D remains ambiguous. The CDR3 runs to 17 residues. Trimming took 3 bases from V and 3 from J, leaving 20 bases between them.

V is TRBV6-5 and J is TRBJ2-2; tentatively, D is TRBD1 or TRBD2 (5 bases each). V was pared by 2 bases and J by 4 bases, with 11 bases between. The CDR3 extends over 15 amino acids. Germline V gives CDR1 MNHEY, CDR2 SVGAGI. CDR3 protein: CASSYSTGTTGELFF. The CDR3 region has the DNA TGTGCCAGCAGTTACAGTACGGGGACCACCGGGGAGCTGTTTTTT.

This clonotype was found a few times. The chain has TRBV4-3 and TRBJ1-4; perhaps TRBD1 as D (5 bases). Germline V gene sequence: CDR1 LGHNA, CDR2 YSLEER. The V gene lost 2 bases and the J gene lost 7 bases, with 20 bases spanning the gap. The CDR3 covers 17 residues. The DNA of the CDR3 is TGCGCCAGCAGCCAAAGCGGCAGGGATTGGGGTAGTGAAAAACTGTTTTTT. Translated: CASSQSGRDWGSEKLFF.

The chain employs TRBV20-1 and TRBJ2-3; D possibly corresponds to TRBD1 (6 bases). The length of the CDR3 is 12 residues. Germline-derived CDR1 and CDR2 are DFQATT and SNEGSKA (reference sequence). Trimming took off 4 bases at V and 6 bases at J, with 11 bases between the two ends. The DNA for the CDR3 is TGCAGTGCTATATACAGGGAGGATACGCAGTATTTT. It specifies CSAIYREDTQYF.